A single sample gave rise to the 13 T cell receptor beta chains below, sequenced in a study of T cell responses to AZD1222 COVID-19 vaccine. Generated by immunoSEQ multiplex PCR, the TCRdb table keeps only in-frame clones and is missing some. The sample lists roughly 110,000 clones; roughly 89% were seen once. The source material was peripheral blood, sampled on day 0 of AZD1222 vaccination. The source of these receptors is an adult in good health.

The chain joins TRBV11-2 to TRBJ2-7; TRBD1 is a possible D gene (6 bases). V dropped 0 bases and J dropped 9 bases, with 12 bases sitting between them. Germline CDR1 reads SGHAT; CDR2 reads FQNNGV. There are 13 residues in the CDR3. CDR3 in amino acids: CASSLDRGRGQYF. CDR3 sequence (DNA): TGTGCCAGCAGCTTAGATCGCGGCAGGGGGCAGTACTTC.

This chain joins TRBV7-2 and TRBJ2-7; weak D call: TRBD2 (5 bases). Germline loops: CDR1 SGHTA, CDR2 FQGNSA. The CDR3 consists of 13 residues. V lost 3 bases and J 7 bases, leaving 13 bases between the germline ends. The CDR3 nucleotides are TGTGCCAGCAGCTTCACAGAGGGTAGTGAGCAGTACTTC. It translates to CASSFTEGSEQYF.

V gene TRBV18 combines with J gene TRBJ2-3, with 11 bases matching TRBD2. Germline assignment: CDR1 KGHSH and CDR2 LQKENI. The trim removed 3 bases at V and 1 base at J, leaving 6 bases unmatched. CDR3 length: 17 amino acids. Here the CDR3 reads CASSPGTSGTGTDTQYF. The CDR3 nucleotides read TGTGCCAGCTCACCGGGGACTAGCGGTACGGGCACAGATACGCAGTATTTT.

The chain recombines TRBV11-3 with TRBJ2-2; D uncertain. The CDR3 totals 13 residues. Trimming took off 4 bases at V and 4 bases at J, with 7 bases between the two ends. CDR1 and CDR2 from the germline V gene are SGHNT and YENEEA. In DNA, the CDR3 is TGTGCCAGCAGCTCCGCCCTCACCGGGGAGCTGTTTTTT. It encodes CASSSALTGELFF.

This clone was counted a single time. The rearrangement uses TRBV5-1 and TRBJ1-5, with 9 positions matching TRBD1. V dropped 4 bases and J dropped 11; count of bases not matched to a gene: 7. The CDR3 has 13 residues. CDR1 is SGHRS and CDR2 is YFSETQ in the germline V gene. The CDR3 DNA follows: TGCGCCAGCAGCCTAGGGACAGGGAAGTCCCAGCATTTT. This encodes CASSLGTGKSQHF. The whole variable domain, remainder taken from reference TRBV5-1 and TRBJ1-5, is KAGVTQTPRYLIKTRGQQVTLSCSPISGHRSVSWYQQTPGQGLQFLFEYFSETQRNKGNFPGRFSGRQFSNSRSEMNVSTLELGDSALYLCASSLGTGKSQHFGDGTRLSIL.

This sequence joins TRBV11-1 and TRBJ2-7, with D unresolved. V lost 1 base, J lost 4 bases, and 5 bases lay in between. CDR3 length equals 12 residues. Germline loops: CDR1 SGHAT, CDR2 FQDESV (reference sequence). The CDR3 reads CASSLDRYEQYF. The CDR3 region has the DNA TGTGCCAGCAGCTTAGACCGTTACGAGCAGTACTTC.

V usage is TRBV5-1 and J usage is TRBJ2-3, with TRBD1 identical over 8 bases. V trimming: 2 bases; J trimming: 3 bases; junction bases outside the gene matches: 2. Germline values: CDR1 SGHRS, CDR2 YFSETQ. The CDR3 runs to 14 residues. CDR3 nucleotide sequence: TGCGCCAGCAGCTTTCGACAGGGGACAGATACGCAGTATTTT. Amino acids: CASSFRQGTDTQYF.

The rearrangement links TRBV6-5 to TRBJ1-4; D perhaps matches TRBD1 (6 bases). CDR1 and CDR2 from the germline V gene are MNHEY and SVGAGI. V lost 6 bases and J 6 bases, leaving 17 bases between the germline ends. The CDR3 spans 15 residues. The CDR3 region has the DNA TGTGCCAGCAGCCCCGGAGGGGGAGGAGATGAAAAACTGTTTTTT. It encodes CASSPGGGGDEKLFF.

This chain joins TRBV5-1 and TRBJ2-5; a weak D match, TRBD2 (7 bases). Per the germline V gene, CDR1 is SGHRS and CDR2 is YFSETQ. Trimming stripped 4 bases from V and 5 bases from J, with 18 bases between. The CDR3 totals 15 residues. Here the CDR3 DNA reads TGCGCCAGCAGCCTCTCGGCGGGGGCACGGGAGACCCAGTACTTC. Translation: CASSLSAGARETQYF.

CDR3 coding DNA: TGTGCCAGCAGTTACTTTAAGACAGGTTCTGTCGACGAGCAGTACTTC. Protein product: CASSYFKTGSVDEQYF. This rearrangement joins TRBV6-5 to TRBJ2-7, with D perhaps matching TRBD1 (6 bases). The CDR3 runs 16 residues. In germline, CDR1 is MNHEY, CDR2 SVGAGI. Trimming took 1 base from V and 5 from J, leaving 18 bases between them.

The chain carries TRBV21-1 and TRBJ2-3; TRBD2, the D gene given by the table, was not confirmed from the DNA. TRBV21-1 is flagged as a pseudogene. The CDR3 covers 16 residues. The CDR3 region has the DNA TGTGCCAGCAGCAAAGCGAGCGGGGGGTTCACAGATACGCAGTATTTT. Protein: CASSKASGGFTDTQYF.

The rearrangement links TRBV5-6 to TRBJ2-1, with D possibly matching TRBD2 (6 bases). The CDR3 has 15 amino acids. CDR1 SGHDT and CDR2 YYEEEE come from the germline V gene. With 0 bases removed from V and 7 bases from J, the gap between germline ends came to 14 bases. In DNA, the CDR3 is TGTGCCAGCAGCTTGGCAGGGCAGGGAGGAAATGAGCAGTTCTTC. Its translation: CASSLAGQGGNEQFF.

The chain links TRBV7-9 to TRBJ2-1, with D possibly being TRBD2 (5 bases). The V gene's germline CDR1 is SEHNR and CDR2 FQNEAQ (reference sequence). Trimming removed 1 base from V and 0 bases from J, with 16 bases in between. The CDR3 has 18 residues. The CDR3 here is CASSLVGRAVSSYNEQFF. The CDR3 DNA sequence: TGTGCCAGCAGCTTAGTGGGCAGAGCGGTGAGCTCCTACAATGAGCAGTTCTTC.